The entry below gives a single TCR beta chain sequence along with its context. Source study methods: From ImmunoSEQ came sequences covering only the junction and carrying no quality scores, so filtering differed. Clones were sequenced by immunoSEQ multiplex PCR, and TCRdb holds only the in-frame ones, with some missing. V, J and clone size reflect that table, while D and trimming were determined from the DNA. The sample includes approximately 2.3 million clones, approximately 93% seen only once; the top ten take 0.3% to 0.4%. The data were taken from a study of shared clonotypes between healthy human individuals. For the study at large: Donors, aged 18 to 49, were a couple of women and three men.

CDR1 and CDR2 (germline): LNHDA, SQIVND (reference sequence). Trimming left V 2 bases short and J 4 bases short, with 11 bases between. This CDR3 has 14 amino acids. This receptor was obtained from a man between 18 and 29 years old in good health. Some clones in this sample may be carry-over from other donors' samples. The chain combines TRBV19 with TRBJ1-1; a possible D gene is TRBD1 (5 bases). The sequenced material came from naive CD4+ T cells from PBMCs. Specified subset: CD45RA+ positively selected. The DNA of the CDR3 is TGTGCCAGTAGTATAAGAGAGGGGCTCACTGAAGCTTTCTTT. Encoded protein: CASSIREGLTEAFF.